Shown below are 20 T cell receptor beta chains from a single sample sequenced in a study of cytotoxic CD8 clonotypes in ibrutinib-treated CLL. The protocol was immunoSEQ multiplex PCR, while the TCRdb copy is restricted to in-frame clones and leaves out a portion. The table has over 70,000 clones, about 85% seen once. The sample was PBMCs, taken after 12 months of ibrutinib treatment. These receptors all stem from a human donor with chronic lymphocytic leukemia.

The CDR3 region is CASTGQLNTGELFF. CDR3 DNA sequence: TGTGCCAGCACGGGACAGCTGAACACCGGGGAGCTGTTTTTT. The chain has TRBV18 and TRBJ2-2; TRBD1 aligns across 7 bases. The germline V gene has CDR1 KGHSH and CDR2 LQKENI. V gave up 8 bases and J gave up 1 base; unmatched junction bases: 4. The CDR3 consists of 14 residues.

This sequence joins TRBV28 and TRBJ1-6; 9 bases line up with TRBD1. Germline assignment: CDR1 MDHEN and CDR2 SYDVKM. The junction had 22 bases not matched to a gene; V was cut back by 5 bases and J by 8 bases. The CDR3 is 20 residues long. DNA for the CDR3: TGTGCCAGCAGTCCCCCGGGGCCACAAGTCCGGGACAGGGATTATTCACCCCTCCACTTT. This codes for CASSPPGPQVRDRDYSPLHF.

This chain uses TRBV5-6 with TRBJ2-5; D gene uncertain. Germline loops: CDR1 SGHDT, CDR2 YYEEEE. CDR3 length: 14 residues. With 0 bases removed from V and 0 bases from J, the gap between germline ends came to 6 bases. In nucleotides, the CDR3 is TGTGCCAGCAGCTTGGTGGGCAACCAAGAGACCCAGTACTTC. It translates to CASSLVGNQETQYF.

CDR3 coding DNA: TGTGCCACCGGGGGGGGGAGCCAAGAGACCCAGTACTTC. Translating gives CATGGGSQETQYF. The chain has TRBV28 and TRBJ2-5, with 8 bases matching TRBD2. Germline V lookup: CDR1 MDHEN, CDR2 SYDVKM. With 10 bases clipped from V and 1 base from J, the junction kept 5 bases outside the gene matches. The CDR3 loop spans 13 amino acids.

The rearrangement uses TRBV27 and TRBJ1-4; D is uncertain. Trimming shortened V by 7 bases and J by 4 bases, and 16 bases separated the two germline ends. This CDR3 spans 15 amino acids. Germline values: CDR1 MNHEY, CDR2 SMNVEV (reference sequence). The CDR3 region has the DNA TGTGCCAGCACCCCTCGAGGCCCACTTAATGAAAAACTGTTTTTT. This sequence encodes CASTPRGPLNEKLFF. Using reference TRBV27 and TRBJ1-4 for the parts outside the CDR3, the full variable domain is EAQVTQNPRYLITVTGKKLTVTCSQNMNHEYMSWYRQDPGLGLRQIYYSMNVEVTDKGDVPEGYKVSRKEKRNFPLILESPSPNQTSLYFCASTPRGPLNEKLFFGSGTQLSVL.

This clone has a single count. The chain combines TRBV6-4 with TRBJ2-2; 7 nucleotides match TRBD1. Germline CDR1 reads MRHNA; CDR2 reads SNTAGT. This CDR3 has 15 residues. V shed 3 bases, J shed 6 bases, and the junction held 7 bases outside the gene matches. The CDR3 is CASSESSGGPGELFF. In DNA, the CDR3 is TGTGCCAGCAGTGAGTCGTCAGGGGGTCCCGGGGAGCTGTTTTTT.

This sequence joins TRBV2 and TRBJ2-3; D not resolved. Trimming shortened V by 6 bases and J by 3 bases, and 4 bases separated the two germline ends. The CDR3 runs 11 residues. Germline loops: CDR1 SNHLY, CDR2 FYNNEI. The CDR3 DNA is TGTGCCAGCAGGGGGACAGATACGCAGTATTTT. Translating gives CASRGTDTQYF.

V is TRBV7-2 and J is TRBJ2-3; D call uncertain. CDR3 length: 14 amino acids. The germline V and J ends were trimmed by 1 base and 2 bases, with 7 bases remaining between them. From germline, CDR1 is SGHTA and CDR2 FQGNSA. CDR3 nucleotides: TGTGCCAGCAGCTTAGGGTGGCCCACAGATACGCAGTATTTT. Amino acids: CASSLGWPTDTQYF. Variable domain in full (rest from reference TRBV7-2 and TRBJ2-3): GAGVSQSPSNKVTEKGKDVELRCDPISGHTALYWYRQSLGQGLEFLIYFQGNSAPDKSGLPSDRFSAERTGGSVSTLTIQRTQQEDSAVYLCASSLGWPTDTQYFGPGTRLTVL.

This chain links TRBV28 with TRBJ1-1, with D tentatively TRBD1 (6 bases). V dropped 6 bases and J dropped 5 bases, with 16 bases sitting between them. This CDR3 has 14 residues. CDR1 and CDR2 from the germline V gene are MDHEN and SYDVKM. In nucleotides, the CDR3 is TGTGCCAGCAGGGGGGGGGCAAGCGGAACTGAAGCTTTCTTT. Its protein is CASRGGASGTEAFF.

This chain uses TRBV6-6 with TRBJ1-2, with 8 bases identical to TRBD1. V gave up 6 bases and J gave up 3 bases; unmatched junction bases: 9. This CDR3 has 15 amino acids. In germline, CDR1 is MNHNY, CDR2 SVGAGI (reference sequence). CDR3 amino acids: CASRPQGAPHYGYTF. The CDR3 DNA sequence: TGTGCCAGCAGGCCCCAGGGGGCCCCCCACTATGGCTACACCTTC.

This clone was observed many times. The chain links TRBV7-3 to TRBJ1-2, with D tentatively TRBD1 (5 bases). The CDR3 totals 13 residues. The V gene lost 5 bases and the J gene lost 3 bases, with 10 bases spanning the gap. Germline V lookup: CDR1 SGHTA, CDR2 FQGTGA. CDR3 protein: CASSPGGDYGYTF. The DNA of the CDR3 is TGTGCCAGCAGCCCTGGGGGAGACTATGGCTACACCTTC.

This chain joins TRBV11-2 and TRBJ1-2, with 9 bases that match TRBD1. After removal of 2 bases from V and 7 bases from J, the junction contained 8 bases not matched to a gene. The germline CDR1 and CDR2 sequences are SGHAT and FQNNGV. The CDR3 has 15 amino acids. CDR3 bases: TGTGCCAGCAGCTTAACACAGGGGGCGATCGGTGGCTACACCTTC. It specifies CASSLTQGAIGGYTF.

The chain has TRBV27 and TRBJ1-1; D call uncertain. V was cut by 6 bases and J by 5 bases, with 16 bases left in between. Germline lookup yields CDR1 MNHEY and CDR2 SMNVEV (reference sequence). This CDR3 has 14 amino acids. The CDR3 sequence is CASSPGGIGTEAFF. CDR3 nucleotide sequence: TGTGCCAGCAGCCCTGGAGGGATTGGGACTGAAGCTTTCTTT.

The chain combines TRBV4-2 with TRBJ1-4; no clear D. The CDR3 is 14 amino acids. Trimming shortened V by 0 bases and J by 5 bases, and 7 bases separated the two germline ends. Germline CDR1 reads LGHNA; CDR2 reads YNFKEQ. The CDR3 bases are TGTGCCAGCAGCCAAGAACGGCAGAATGAAAAACTGTTTTTT. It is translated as CASSQERQNEKLFF.

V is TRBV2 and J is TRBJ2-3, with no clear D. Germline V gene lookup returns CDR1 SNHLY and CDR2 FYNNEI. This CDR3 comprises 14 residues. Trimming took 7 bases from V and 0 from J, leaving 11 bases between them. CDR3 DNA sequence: TGTGCCAGCAATGACGGAACTAGCACAGATACGCAGTATTTT. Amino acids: CASNDGTSTDTQYF.

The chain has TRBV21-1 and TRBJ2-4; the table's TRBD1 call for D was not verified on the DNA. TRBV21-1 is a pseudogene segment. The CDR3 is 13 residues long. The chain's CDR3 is CASTIGGTGIQYF. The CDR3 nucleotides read TGTGCCAGCACCATAGGGGGGACAGGCATTCAGTACTTC.

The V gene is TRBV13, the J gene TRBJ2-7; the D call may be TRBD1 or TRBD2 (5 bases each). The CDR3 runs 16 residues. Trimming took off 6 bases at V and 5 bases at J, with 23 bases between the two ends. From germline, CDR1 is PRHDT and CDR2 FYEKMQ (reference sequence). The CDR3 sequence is CASSEPPGQGEDEQYF. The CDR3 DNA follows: TGTGCCAGCAGTGAACCCCCGGGGCAGGGAGAGGACGAGCAGTACTTC. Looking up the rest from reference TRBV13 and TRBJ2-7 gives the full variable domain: AAGVIQSPRHLIKEKRETATLKCYPIPRHDTVYWYQQGPGQDPQFLISFYEKMQSDKGSIPDRFSAQQFSDYHSELNMSSLELGDSALYFCASSEPPGQGEDEQYFGPGTRLTVT.

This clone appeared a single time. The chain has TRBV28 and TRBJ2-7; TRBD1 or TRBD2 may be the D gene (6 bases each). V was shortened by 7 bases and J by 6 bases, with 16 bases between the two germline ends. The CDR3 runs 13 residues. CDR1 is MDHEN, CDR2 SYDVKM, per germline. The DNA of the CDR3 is TGTGCCAGCAAGGTCCCGGGGGCTGGCGAGCAGTACTTC. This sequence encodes CASKVPGAGEQYF.

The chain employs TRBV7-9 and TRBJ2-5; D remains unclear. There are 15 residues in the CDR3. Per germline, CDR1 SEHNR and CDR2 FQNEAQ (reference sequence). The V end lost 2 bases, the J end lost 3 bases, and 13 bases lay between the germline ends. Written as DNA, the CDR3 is TGTGCCAGCAGCTTAAGAGCCCCGCTAGAAGAGACCCAGTACTTC. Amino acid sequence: CASSLRAPLEETQYF.

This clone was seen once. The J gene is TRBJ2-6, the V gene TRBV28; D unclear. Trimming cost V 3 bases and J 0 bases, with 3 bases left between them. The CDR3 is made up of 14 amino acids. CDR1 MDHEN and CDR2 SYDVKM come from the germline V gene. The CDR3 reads CASSFPSGANVLTF. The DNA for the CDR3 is TGTGCCAGCAGTTTTCCCTCTGGGGCCAACGTCCTGACTTTC.